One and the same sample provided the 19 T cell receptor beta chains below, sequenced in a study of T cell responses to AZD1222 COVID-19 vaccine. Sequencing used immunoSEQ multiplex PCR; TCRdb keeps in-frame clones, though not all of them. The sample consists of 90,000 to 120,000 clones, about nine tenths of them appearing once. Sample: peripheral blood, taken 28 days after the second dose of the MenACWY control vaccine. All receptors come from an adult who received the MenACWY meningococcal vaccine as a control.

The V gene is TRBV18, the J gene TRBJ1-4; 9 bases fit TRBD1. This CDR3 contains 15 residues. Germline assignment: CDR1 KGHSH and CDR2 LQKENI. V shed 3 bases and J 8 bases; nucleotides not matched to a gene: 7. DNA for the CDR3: TGTGCCAGCTCACCGGTGACAGGGGGAAACGAAAAACTGTTTTTT. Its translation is CASSPVTGGNEKLFF.

CDR3 residues: CASRGGTSGTDTQYF. The CDR3 DNA reads as TGCGCCAGCCGCGGGGGGACTAGCGGCACAGATACGCAGTATTTT. V usage is TRBV5-1 and J usage is TRBJ2-3, with 10 bases identical to TRBD2. V shed 7 bases and J 1 base; nucleotides not matched to a gene: 6. CDR1 is SGHRS and CDR2 is YFSETQ in the germline V gene. The CDR3 totals 15 residues.

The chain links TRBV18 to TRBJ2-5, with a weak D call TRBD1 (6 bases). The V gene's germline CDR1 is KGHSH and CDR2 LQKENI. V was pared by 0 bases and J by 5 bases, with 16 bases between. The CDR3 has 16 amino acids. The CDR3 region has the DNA TGTGCCAGCTCACCACCGTCAGGACAGCAATGGGAGACCCAGTACTTC. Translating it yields CASSPPSGQQWETQYF.

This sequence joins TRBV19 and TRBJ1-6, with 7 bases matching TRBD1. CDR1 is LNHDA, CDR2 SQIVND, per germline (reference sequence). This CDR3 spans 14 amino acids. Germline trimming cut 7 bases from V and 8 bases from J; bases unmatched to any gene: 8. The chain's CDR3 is CASTTGTVYSPLHF. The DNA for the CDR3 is TGTGCCAGTACCACCGGGACAGTGTATTCACCCCTCCACTTT.

CDR3 sequence (DNA): TGCGCCAGCAGCTTGGGTCCGGGGGCCGTCTACGAGCAGTACTTC. Protein product: CASSLGPGAVYEQYF. The chain uses TRBV5-1 and TRBJ2-7; the D gene could be TRBD1 or TRBD2 (6 bases each). V was cut by 0 bases and J by 3 bases, with 13 bases left in between. This CDR3 has 15 amino acids. From germline, CDR1 is SGHRS and CDR2 YFSETQ. The full variable domain, completed using reference TRBV5-1 and TRBJ2-7, is KAGVTQTPRYLIKTRGQQVTLSCSPISGHRSVSWYQQTPGQGLQFLFEYFSETQRNKGNFPGRFSGRQFSNSRSEMNVSTLELGDSALYLCASSLGPGAVYEQYFGPGTRLTVT.

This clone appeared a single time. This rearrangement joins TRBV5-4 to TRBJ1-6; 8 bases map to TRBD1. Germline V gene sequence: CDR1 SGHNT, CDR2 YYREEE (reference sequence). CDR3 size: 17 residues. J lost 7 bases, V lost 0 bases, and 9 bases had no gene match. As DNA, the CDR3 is TGTGCCAGCAGCTTGGATCAGGGGGCGTCGGCAAATTCACCCCTCCACTTT. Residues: CASSLDQGASANSPLHF.

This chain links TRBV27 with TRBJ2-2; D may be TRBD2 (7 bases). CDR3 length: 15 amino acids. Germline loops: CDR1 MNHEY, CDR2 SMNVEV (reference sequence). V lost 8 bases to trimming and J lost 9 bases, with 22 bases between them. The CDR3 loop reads CASAPSGGGARELFF. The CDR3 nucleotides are TGTGCCAGCGCACCCTCTGGTGGGGGGGCCCGGGAGCTGTTTTTT.

CDR3 loop: CASSQDFTGKGEKLFF. In DNA form, the CDR3 reads TGCGCCAGCAGCCAAGATTTCACAGGAAAGGGTGAAAAACTGTTTTTT. The chain combines TRBV4-3 with TRBJ1-4, with D possibly TRBD1 on 5 matching bases. Trimming took 0 bases from V and 7 from J, leaving 15 bases between them. CDR3 length: 16 amino acids. The germline gives CDR1 LGHNA, CDR2 YSLEER.

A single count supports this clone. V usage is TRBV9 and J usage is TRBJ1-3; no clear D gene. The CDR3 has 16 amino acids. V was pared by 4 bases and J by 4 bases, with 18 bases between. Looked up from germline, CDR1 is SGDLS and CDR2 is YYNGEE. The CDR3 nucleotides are TGTGCCAGCAGCCCCAGCGTAACCTCGCGGGGAAACACCATATATTTT. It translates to CASSPSVTSRGNTIYF.

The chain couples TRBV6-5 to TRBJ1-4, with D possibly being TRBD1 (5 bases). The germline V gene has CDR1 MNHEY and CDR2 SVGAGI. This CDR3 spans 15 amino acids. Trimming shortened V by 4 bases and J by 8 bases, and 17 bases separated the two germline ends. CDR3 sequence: CASSLLDGGGEKLFF. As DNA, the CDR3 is TGTGCCAGCAGTTTACTAGACGGGGGAGGAGAAAAACTGTTTTTT.

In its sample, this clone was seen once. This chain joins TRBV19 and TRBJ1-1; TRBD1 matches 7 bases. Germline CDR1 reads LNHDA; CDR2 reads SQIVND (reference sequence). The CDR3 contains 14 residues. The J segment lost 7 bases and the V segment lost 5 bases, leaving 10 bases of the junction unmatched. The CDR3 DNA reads TGTGCCAGTAGTGTAACAGGGGTGGTCCTTGAAGCTTTCTTT. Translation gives CASSVTGVVLEAFF.

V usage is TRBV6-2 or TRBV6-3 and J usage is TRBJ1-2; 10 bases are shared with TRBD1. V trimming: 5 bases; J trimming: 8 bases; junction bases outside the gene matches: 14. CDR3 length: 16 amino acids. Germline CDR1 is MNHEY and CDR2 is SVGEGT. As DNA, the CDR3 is TGTGCCAGCAGTCCCGGGACAGGGGCGCATTTGGGCGGCTACACCTTC. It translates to CASSPGTGAHLGGYTF.

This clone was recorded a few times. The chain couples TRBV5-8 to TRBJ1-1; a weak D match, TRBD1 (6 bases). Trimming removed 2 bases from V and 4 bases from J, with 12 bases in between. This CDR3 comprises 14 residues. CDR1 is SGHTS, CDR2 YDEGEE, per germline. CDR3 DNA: TGTGCCAGCAGCTTCCGGGGGCAGGGCACTGAAGCTTTCTTT. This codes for CASSFRGQGTEAFF.

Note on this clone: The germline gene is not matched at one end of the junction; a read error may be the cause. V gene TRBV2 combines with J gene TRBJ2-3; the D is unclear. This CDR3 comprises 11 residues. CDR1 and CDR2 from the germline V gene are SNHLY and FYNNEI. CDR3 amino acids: CASSATETQYF. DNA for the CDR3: TGTGCCAGCAGTGCTACAGAGACGCAGTATTTT.

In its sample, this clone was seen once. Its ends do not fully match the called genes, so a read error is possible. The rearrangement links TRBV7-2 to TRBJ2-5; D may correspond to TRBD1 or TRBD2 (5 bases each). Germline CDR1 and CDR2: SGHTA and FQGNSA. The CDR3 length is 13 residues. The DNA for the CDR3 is TGTGCCAGCAGCTTAGGGGTGGGGGACCCGTTAAACTTC. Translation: CASSLGVGDPLNF.

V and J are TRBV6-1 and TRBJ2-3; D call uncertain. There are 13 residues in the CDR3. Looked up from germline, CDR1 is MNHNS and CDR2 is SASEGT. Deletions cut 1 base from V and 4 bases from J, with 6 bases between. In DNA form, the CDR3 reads TGTGCCAGCAGTGAAGACGGCCCAGATACGCAGTATTTT. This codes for CASSEDGPDTQYF.

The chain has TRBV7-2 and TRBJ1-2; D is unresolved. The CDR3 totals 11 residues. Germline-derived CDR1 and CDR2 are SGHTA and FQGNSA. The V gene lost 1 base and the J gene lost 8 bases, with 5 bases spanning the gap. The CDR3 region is CASSLVGGYTF. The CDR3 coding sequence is TGTGCCAGCAGCTTAGTTGGGGGCTACACCTTC.

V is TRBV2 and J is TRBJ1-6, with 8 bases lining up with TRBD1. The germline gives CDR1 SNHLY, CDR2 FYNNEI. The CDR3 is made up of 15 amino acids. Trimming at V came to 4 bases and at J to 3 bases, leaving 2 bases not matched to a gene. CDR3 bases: TGTGCCAGCAGTGCCACAGGGGGCTATAATTCACCCCTCCACTTT. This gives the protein CASSATGGYNSPLHF.

CDR3 sequence (DNA): TGTGCCAGCAGCTCCTACCCGAATTTCAGGGTTCCCCAGCCCCAGCATTTT. This translates into CASSSYPNFRVPQPQHF. V gene TRBV7-8 combines with J gene TRBJ1-5, with D perhaps TRBD1 (5 bases). Trimming stripped 4 bases from V and 7 bases from J, with 23 bases between. CDR3 length: 17 residues. Germline CDR1 reads SGHVS; CDR2 reads FQNEAQ. Looking up the rest from reference TRBV7-8 and TRBJ1-5 gives the full variable domain: GAGVSQSPRYKVAKRGQDVALRCDPISGHVSLFWYQQALGQGPEFLTYFQNEAQLDKSGLPSDRFFAERPEGSVSTLKIQRTQQEDSAVYLCASSSYPNFRVPQPQHFGDGTRLSIL.